Only a few counts were recorded for the clone carrying this T cell receptor beta chain. The antigen is not known. This entry comes from a study of human T cells and chemical hapten exposure. The time point denotes: pre-sensitization, week 0. The treatment is: therapeutic diphenylcyclopropenone sensitization with weekly scalp DPC. Blood draws preceded each patch test application. The library put unique molecular identifiers onto individual cDNA molecules. TCRdb reprocessed the RACE reads via MiXCR and lists one record per CDR3 protein. This sample has 350,000 to 450,000 distinct CDR3 sequences, with 4.5% to 5.5% found just once. Per the germline V gene, CDR1 is GTSNPN and CDR2 is SVGIG (reference sequence). The V end lost 7 bases, the J end lost 10 bases, and 16 bases lay between the germline ends. The CDR3 totals 11 residues. Broader study findings: With DPC sensitization, TCRs exceeding 1 in 1000 frequency showed no change.

The V gene is TRBV30, the J gene TRBJ1-2; tentative D call: TRBD1 (5 bases). The input for sequencing was whole blood, taken in connection with sensitization to the hapten diphenylcyclopropenone (DPC). The receptor comes from a woman aged 45-65 years with alopecia areata. Some clones in this sample may be carry-over from other donors' samples. Written as DNA, the CDR3 is TGTGCCTCGAAAAACCAGGGTCCCTACACCTTC. Protein sequence: CASKNQGPYTF.